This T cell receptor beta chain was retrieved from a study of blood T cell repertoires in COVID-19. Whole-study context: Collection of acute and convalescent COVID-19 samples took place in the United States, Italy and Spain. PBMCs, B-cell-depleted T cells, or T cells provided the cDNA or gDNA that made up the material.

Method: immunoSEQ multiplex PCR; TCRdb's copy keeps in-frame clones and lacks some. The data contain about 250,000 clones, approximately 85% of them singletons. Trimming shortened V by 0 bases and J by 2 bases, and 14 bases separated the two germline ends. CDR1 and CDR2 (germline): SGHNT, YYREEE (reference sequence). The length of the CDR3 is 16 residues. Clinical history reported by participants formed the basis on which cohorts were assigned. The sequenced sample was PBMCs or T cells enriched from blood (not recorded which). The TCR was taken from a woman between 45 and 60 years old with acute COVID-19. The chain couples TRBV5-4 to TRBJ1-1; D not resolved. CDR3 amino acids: CASSLVGRAANTEAFF. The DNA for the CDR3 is TGTGCCAGCAGCTTGGTAGGGAGGGCGGCTAACACTGAAGCTTTCTTT. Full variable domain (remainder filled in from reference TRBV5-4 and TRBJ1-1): ETGVTQSPTHLIKTRGQQVTLRCSSQSGHNTVSWYQQALGQGPQFIFQYYREEENGRGNFPPRFSGLQFPNYSSELNVNALELDDSALYLCASSLVGRAANTEAFFGQGTRLTVV.